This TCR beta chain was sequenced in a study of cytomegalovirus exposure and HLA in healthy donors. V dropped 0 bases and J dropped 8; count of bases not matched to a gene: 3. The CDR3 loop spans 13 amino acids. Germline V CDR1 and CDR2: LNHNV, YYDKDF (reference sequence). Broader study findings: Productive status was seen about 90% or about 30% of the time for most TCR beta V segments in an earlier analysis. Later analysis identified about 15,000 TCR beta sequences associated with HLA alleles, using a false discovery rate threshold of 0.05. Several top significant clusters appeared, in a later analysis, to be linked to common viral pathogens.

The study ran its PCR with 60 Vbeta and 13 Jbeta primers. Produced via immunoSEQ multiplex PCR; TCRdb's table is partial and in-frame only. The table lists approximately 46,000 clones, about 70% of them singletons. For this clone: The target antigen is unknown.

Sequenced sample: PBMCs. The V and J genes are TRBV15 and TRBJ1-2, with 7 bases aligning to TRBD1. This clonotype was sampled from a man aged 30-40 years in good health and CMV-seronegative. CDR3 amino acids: CATSRDQGGGYTF. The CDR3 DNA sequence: TGTGCCACCAGCAGAGATCAGGGGGGAGGCTACACCTTC.